Listed here are 9 T cell receptor beta chains from one sample, sequenced in a study of blood T cell repertoires in COVID-19. Libraries were prepared by immunoSEQ multiplex PCR; TCRdb keeps only in-frame clonotypes and omits some of them. This table has about 200,000 clones, 70% to 90% appearing once. The sequencing input was peripheral blood. These TCRs come from a man aged 55 to 70 with acute or convalescent COVID-19.

This clone came up a few times. This rearrangement joins TRBV18 to TRBJ2-7, with D perhaps matching TRBD1 (5 bases). The germline CDR1 and CDR2 sequences are KGHSH and LQKENI. The germline V and J ends were trimmed by 3 bases and 3 bases, with 12 bases remaining between them. This CDR3 comprises 14 residues. This CDR3 is CASSPQGSVYEQYF. The CDR3 nucleotides are TGTGCCAGCTCACCTCAGGGCTCCGTCTACGAGCAGTACTTC.

This clone showed up just once. The V call is TRBV28, the J call TRBJ1-1, with a possible D match to TRBD1 (5 bases). The CDR3 sequence is 17 residues long. Trimming shortened V by 5 bases and J by 6 bases, and 25 bases separated the two germline ends. Germline CDR1 and CDR2: MDHEN and SYDVKM. This CDR3 is CASSIGQAPMRTPEAFF. The DNA for the CDR3 is TGTGCCAGCAGTATAGGACAAGCCCCGATGAGAACTCCTGAAGCTTTCTTT.

This chain connects TRBV2 to TRBJ2-2, with 7 nucleotides matching TRBD2. With 8 bases clipped from V and 1 base from J, the junction kept 1 base outside the gene matches. CDR3 length: 13 residues. Germline V gene data show CDR1 as SNHLY and CDR2 as FYNNEI. This chain's CDR3 is CASGRVNTGELFF. The CDR3 nucleotides are TGTGCCAGCGGGAGGGTGAACACCGGGGAGCTGTTTTTT.

This sequence joins TRBV27 and TRBJ1-4; TRBD1 aligns across 8 bases. The CDR3 runs 15 residues. The V segment lost 6 bases and the J segment 8 bases; nucleotides outside the gene matches: 11. Looked up from germline, CDR1 is MNHEY and CDR2 is SMNVEV (reference sequence). CDR3 nucleotide sequence: TGTGCCAGCAGGGGACGGACAGGGTTGGGGGAAAAACTGTTTTTT. The encoded protein is CASRGRTGLGEKLFF.

The J gene is TRBJ1-1, the V gene TRBV20-1; no reliable D call. The CDR3 has 17 residues. Germline values: CDR1 DFQATT, CDR2 SNEGSKA (reference sequence). V shed 3 bases and J shed 1 base, with 21 bases lying between them. CDR3 loop: CSASSSLAFFRNTEAFF. CDR3 nucleotides: TGCAGTGCTAGTTCAAGTCTGGCCTTCTTTCGGAACACTGAAGCTTTCTTT.

The J gene is TRBJ2-2, the V gene TRBV19, with D perhaps matching TRBD2 (5 bases). The CDR3 runs to 14 residues. Per germline, CDR1 LNHDA and CDR2 SQIVND (reference sequence). V shed 4 bases and J shed 1 base, with 7 bases lying between them. CDR3 sequence reads: CASSNGGNTGELFF. The CDR3 nucleotides read TGTGCCAGTAGTAATGGAGGGAACACCGGGGAGCTGTTTTTT.

On this clone itself: An end of the junction does not agree with germline; a read error may underlie this. The genes are TRBV28 and TRBJ1-2; tentatively, D is TRBD1 (6 bases). The CDR3 spans 11 residues. CDR1 and CDR2 (germline): MDHEN, SYDVKM. The CDR3 DNA reads as TGTGCCAGCAGTTTAACAGACAGGCCGGCCTTC. This translates into CASSLTDRPAF.

The rearrangement joins TRBV7-3 to TRBJ2-3; 8 nucleotides align to TRBD2. Germline-derived CDR1 and CDR2 are SGHTA and FQGTGA. V gave up 2 bases and J gave up 0 bases; unmatched junction bases: 1. The CDR3 length is 15 residues. The CDR3 here is CASSLVAGSTDTQYF. The CDR3 DNA follows: TGTGCCAGCAGCTTAGTAGCGGGGAGCACAGATACGCAGTATTTT.

The chain recombines TRBV7-2 with TRBJ1-2, with a weak D call TRBD1 (5 bases). Trimming removed 6 bases at V and 4 bases at J, with 15 bases between. The CDR3 consists of 14 residues. The germline gives CDR1 SGHTA, CDR2 FQGNSA. The CDR3 here is CASSLAGGGYGYTF. CDR3 nucleotide sequence: TGTGCCAGCAGTCTGGCGGGGGGAGGCTATGGCTACACCTTC.